These T cell receptor beta chains were read from a single sample in a study of monozygotic twins with cystic fibrosis. TCRdb's table, derived via immunoSEQ multiplex PCR, lists solely in-frame clones and lacks some. The sample contains around 33,000 clones, over 75% of which appear only once. The sample consisted of blood. Receptors were obtained from a girl aged 2 to 9 with cystic fibrosis. The CDR3 runs from the conserved cysteine through the conserved F or W. The D gene is left open where the match is weak. Expanded clones are given a class, and other clones once, few, many or no size at all.

j_call: TRBJ1-1; clone_size: NA; d_call: NA; v_call: TRBV6-1; cdr3_nt: TGTGCCAGCAGTGAAACTGGATGGACTGAAGCTTTCTTT; cdr3_aa: CASSETGWTEAFF
j_call: TRBJ1-1; clone_size: NA; d_call: NA; v_call: TRBV21-1; cdr3_nt: TGTGCCAGCAGCCCAAGGCAAGGGACGGATAACACTGAAGCTTTCTTT; cdr3_aa: CASSPRQGTDNTEAFF
j_call: TRBJ2-7; clone_size: NA; d_call: TRBD1; v_call: TRBV5-1; cdr3_nt: TGCGCCAGCAGCCCGAGGGACAGGGTGTACGAGCAGTACTTC; cdr3_aa: CASSPRDRVYEQYF
j_call: TRBJ2-7; clone_size: NA; d_call: NA; v_call: TRBV14; cdr3_nt: TGTGCCAGCAGCCGGGCAGGGAAGGGCTCCTACGAGCAGTACTTC; cdr3_aa: CASSRAGKGSYEQYF
j_call: TRBJ1-1; clone_size: NA; d_call: NA; v_call: TRBV4-1; cdr3_nt: TGCGCCAGCAGCCAGAAGGGGGGGGGAAACACTGAAGCTTTCTTT; cdr3_aa: CASSQKGGGNTEAFF
j_call: TRBJ2-7; clone_size: once; d_call: NA; v_call: TRBV5-6; cdr3_nt: TGTGCCAGCAGCTTGTGGGGGGGCCTTTACGAGCAGTACTTC; cdr3_aa: CASSLWGGLYEQYF
j_call: TRBJ2-4; clone_size: NA; d_call: TRBD1; v_call: TRBV18; cdr3_nt: TGTGCCAGCTCAACACAGGGGGGCAAAAACATTCAGTACTTC; cdr3_aa: CASSTQGGKNIQYF
j_call: TRBJ1-2; clone_size: NA; d_call: NA; v_call: TRBV7-9; cdr3_nt: TGTGCCAGCAGCTTAGCCCAGACAGGTGGCTACACCTTC; cdr3_aa: CASSLAQTGGYTF
j_call: TRBJ1-4; clone_size: once; d_call: NA; v_call: TRBV5-1; cdr3_nt: TGCGCCAGCAGCTTACCAGGAGCAACTAATGAAAAACTGTTTTTT; cdr3_aa: CASSLPGATNEKLFF
j_call: TRBJ1-6; clone_size: NA; d_call: NA; v_call: TRBV19; cdr3_nt: TGTGCCAGCAACTTGGGGGGGGAGTATAATTCACCCCTCCACTTT; cdr3_aa: CASNLGGEYNSPLHF
j_call: TRBJ2-1; clone_size: NA; d_call: NA; v_call: TRBV4-2; cdr3_nt: TGTGCCAGCAGCCAAGATAGAGGCAGCGGACTTCGTACTCGGTGGAATGAGCAGTTCTTC; cdr3_aa: CASSQDRGSGLRTRWNEQFF
j_call: TRBJ1-2; clone_size: NA; d_call: TRBD1; v_call: TRBV6-1; cdr3_nt: TGTGCCAGCTCTCCTCAGGGGGCGAGGGGCTACACCTTC; cdr3_aa: CASSPQGARGYTF
j_call: TRBJ2-3; clone_size: NA; d_call: NA; v_call: TRBV9; cdr3_nt: TGTGCCAGCAGCGTAGCTACAGGGGATACGCAGTATTTT; cdr3_aa: CASSVATGDTQYF
j_call: TRBJ2-2; clone_size: NA; d_call: TRBD2; v_call: TRBV2; cdr3_nt: TGTGCCAGCAGTGGGACTAGCGGGGTGAACACCGGGGAGCTGTTTTTT; cdr3_aa: CASSGTSGVNTGELFF
j_call: TRBJ1-2; clone_size: NA; d_call: TRBD1; v_call: TRBV5-4; cdr3_nt: TGTGCCAGCAGCGGACAGGGTTCAAACTATGGCTACACCTTC; cdr3_aa: CASSGQGSNYGYTF
j_call: TRBJ2-3; clone_size: NA; d_call: NA; v_call: TRBV29-1; cdr3_nt: TGCAGCGCCCAGGGGTCCATGGATACGCAGTATTTT; cdr3_aa: CSAQGSMDTQYF
j_call: TRBJ1-2; clone_size: NA; d_call: NA; v_call: TRBV2; cdr3_nt: TGTGCCACCACCGGTCGGGGGTACTTCGGCTACACCTTC; cdr3_aa: CATTGRGYFGYTF
j_call: TRBJ2-7; clone_size: NA; d_call: NA; v_call: TRBV5-1; cdr3_nt: TGCGCCAGCAGCTTGCAGGCCTCTGTAGCCTACGAGCAGTACTTC; cdr3_aa: CASSLQASVAYEQYF
j_call: TRBJ1-1; clone_size: few; d_call: NA; v_call: TRBV9; cdr3_nt: TGTGCCAGCAGCGCGGGCGTTCCTGGGAACACTGAAGCTTTCTTT; cdr3_aa: CASSAGVPGNTEAFF
j_call: TRBJ2-3; clone_size: NA; d_call: NA; v_call: TRBV4-3; cdr3_nt: TGCGCCAGCAGCCGGGACTCTCGACACACAGATACGCAGTATTTT; cdr3_aa: CASSRDSRHTDTQYF
j_call: TRBJ2-7; clone_size: NA; d_call: TRBD1; v_call: TRBV9; cdr3_nt: TGTGCCAGCAGCGTAGGGGACTGGACAGGGGGCGCCGAGCAGTACTTC; cdr3_aa: CASSVGDWTGGAEQYF
j_call: TRBJ1-6; clone_size: NA; d_call: NA; v_call: TRBV15; cdr3_nt: TGTGCCACCAGCAGGAAAAGGGCATCGACAGATTATAATTCACCCCTCCACTTT; cdr3_aa: CATSRKRASTDYNSPLHF
j_call: TRBJ2-2; clone_size: NA; d_call: TRBD2; v_call: TRBV13; cdr3_nt: TGTGCCAGCAGCCTAGGACTAGCGGGGAACACCGGGGAGCTGTTTTTT; cdr3_aa: CASSLGLAGNTGELFF
j_call: TRBJ2-5; clone_size: NA; d_call: TRBD1; v_call: TRBV5-1; cdr3_nt: TGCGCCAGCAGCTTGGACAGGGGGCAGGGGACCCAGTACTTC; cdr3_aa: CASSLDRGQGTQYF
j_call: TRBJ2-6; clone_size: NA; d_call: TRBD2; v_call: TRBV11-1; cdr3_nt: TGTGCCAGCAGCCCCCCTGGGACTAGCTTTGGGGCCAACGTCCTGACTTTC; cdr3_aa: CASSPPGTSFGANVLTF
j_call: TRBJ1-2; clone_size: few; d_call: TRBD1; v_call: TRBV25-1; cdr3_nt: TGTGCCAGCGGGACAGGGAGAGGCGCGTATGGCTACACCTTC; cdr3_aa: CASGTGRGAYGYTF
j_call: TRBJ1-2; clone_size: NA; d_call: NA; v_call: TRBV6-5; cdr3_nt: TGTGCCAGCAGCTACACAGCGTCCTATGGCTACACCTTC; cdr3_aa: CASSYTASYGYTF
j_call: TRBJ1-2; clone_size: once; d_call: NA; v_call: TRBV5-4; cdr3_nt: TGTGCCAGCAGCTTGGGTGCCCCATATGGCTACACCTTC; cdr3_aa: CASSLGAPYGYTF
j_call: TRBJ2-3; clone_size: NA; d_call: TRBD2; v_call: TRBV29-1; cdr3_nt: TGCAGCGTGAGACTAGCGGGGGAGTCAGATACGCAGTATTTT; cdr3_aa: CSVRLAGESDTQYF
j_call: TRBJ2-3; clone_size: NA; d_call: TRBD2; v_call: TRBV15; cdr3_nt: TGTGCCACCAGCAGTCGCGGGGGTACAGATACGCAGTATTTT; cdr3_aa: CATSSRGGTDTQYF
j_call: TRBJ1-4; clone_size: NA; d_call: TRBD1; v_call: TRBV29-1; cdr3_nt: TGCAGCGCGAGGGGGGACAGGGCCGCCAGTGGACTGTTTTTT; cdr3_aa: CSARGDRAASGLFF
j_call: TRBJ1-1; clone_size: once; d_call: NA; v_call: TRBV21-1; cdr3_nt: TGTGCCAGCAGCAGGGAGAACACTGAAGCTTTCTTT; cdr3_aa: CASSRENTEAFF
j_call: TRBJ1-1; clone_size: NA; d_call: NA; v_call: TRBV4-3; cdr3_nt: TGCGCCAGCAGCCCGGAAGTCGGCCACTACACTGAAGCTTTCTTT; cdr3_aa: CASSPEVGHYTEAFF
j_call: TRBJ2-7; clone_size: NA; d_call: NA; v_call: TRBV7-8; cdr3_nt: TGTGCCAGCAGCTTAGCAGGGGGGACTTACGAGCAGTACTTC; cdr3_aa: CASSLAGGTYEQYF
j_call: TRBJ2-7; clone_size: NA; d_call: TRBD2; v_call: TRBV7-9; cdr3_nt: TGTGCCAGCAGACATTCTAGCGGGGGTGTAGAGCAGTACTTC; cdr3_aa: CASRHSSGGVEQYF
j_call: TRBJ2-1; clone_size: few; d_call: TRBD2; v_call: TRBV4-2; cdr3_nt: TGTGCCAGCAGCCAAGTGAGGCGGGGGGGCGAATCTTCCTACAATGAGCAGTTCTTC; cdr3_aa: CASSQVRRGGESSYNEQFF
j_call: TRBJ2-4; clone_size: NA; d_call: NA; v_call: TRBV6-5; cdr3_nt: TGTGCCAGCAGTTCTTTCGCGGGGGCCCACAAAAACATTCAGTACTTC; cdr3_aa: CASSSFAGAHKNIQYF
j_call: TRBJ1-4; clone_size: NA; d_call: TRBD1; v_call: TRBV2; cdr3_nt: TGTGCCAGCAGTGTTGAACAGGGGGCTGGTAATGAAAAACTGTTTTTT; cdr3_aa: CASSVEQGAGNEKLFF
j_call: TRBJ1-6; clone_size: few; d_call: TRBD1; v_call: TRBV7-8; cdr3_nt: TGTGCCAGCAGCTTGTGGGGACAGGGGGTCGGGGCCCTCCACTTT; cdr3_aa: CASSLWGQGVGALHF
j_call: TRBJ2-7; clone_size: NA; d_call: NA; v_call: TRBV6-5; cdr3_nt: TGTGCCAGCAGTCGTGGGGCCGAGCAGTACTTC; cdr3_aa: CASSRGAEQYF
j_call: TRBJ1-6; clone_size: NA; d_call: NA; v_call: TRBV4-2; cdr3_nt: TGTGCCAGCAGCCAAGAAGGTGGGATGGGGACTGGAAATTCACCCCTCCACTTT; cdr3_aa: CASSQEGGMGTGNSPLHF
j_call: TRBJ1-3; clone_size: NA; d_call: NA; v_call: TRBV5-4; cdr3_nt: TGTGCCAGCAGCCTTGGAACAGGGAGGACTGGAAACACCATATATTTT; cdr3_aa: CASSLGTGRTGNTIYF
j_call: TRBJ2-5; clone_size: NA; d_call: NA; v_call: TRBV5-6; cdr3_nt: TGTGCCAGCAGCTTTCTGGGACGGAAAGAGACCCAGTACTTC; cdr3_aa: CASSFLGRKETQYF
j_call: TRBJ2-7; clone_size: NA; d_call: TRBD2; v_call: TRBV29-1; cdr3_nt: TGCAGCTTCACTAGCGGGGGTAGCGAGCAGTACTTC; cdr3_aa: CSFTSGGSEQYF
j_call: TRBJ2-3; clone_size: once; d_call: NA; v_call: TRBV20-1; cdr3_nt: TGCAGTGCTAGCGGCACAGATACGCAGTATTTT; cdr3_aa: CSASGTDTQYF
j_call: TRBJ2-1; clone_size: NA; d_call: NA; v_call: TRBV5-1; cdr3_nt: TGCGCCAGCAGCATTTACTCCGATGGGAGTGAGCAGTTCTTC; cdr3_aa: CASSIYSDGSEQFF
j_call: TRBJ1-3; clone_size: few; d_call: TRBD1; v_call: TRBV30; cdr3_nt: TGTGCCTGGCAGACCGGGACAGTGACTGGAAACACCATATATTTT; cdr3_aa: CAWQTGTVTGNTIYF